These 24 T cell receptor beta chains originate from one sample sequenced in a study of CD8 T cells in ankylosing spondylitis. These receptors' targets are unknown. Study-level results: What appeared characteristic of ankylosing spondylitis blood was a TCR beta motif of fewer than ten highly homologous variants.

TCRdb recomputed calls from the 5' RACE reads with MiXCR, one row per CDR3 protein. Of hundreds of thousands of distinct CDR3 sequences in the sample, approximately 26% are singletons; the top ten hold approximately 1%. The sequenced material came from blood, either unsorted or a sorted T cell fraction (not recorded which). The receptors shown here come from a male donor with ankylosing spondylitis.

This rearrangement joins TRBV14 to TRBJ2-1, with 9 positions matching TRBD2. The germline CDR1 and CDR2 sequences are SGHDN and FVKESK. The CDR3 is 17 amino acids. V shed 1 base, J shed 0 bases, and the junction held 4 bases outside the gene matches. The chain's CDR3 is CASSQGGGRGSYNEQFF. The DNA of the CDR3 is TGTGCCAGCAGCCAAGGTGGCGGGAGGGGCTCCTACAATGAGCAGTTCTTC.

This clonotype was seen only a few times. The gene calls are TRBV7-9 and TRBJ1-1; weak D call: TRBD1 (6 bases). This CDR3 comprises 15 residues. CDR1 is SEHNR, CDR2 FQNEAQ, per germline (reference sequence). V was clipped by 0 bases and J by 1 base, with 9 bases between them. CDR3 amino acids: CASSLAGAPNTEAFF. In DNA, the CDR3 is TGTGCCAGCAGCTTAGCGGGGGCCCCGAACACTGAAGCTTTCTTT.

This clonotype was seen a few times. The rearrangement uses TRBV11-2 and TRBJ1-6; the match to TRBD1 covers 7 bases. Germline values: CDR1 SGHAT, CDR2 FQNNGV. V gave up 5 bases and J gave up 7 bases; unmatched junction bases: 11. The length of the CDR3 is 16 residues. CDR3 bases: TGTGCCAGCAGCCTGGACAGGCCTGAGGGGAATTCACCCCTCCACTTT. Translating it yields CASSLDRPEGNSPLHF.

The rearrangement joins TRBV5-6 to TRBJ1-3; D remains unclear. Deletions cut 1 base from V and 0 bases from J, with 5 bases between. Germline V gene data show CDR1 as SGHDT and CDR2 as YYEEEE. The CDR3 extends over 14 amino acids. The CDR3 region has the DNA TGTGCCAGCAGCTTGCACGCCTCTGGAAACACCATATATTTT. It encodes CASSLHASGNTIYF.

V gene TRBV7-9 combines with J gene TRBJ1-3; D is uncertain. The CDR3 has 16 amino acids. Germline CDR1 is SEHNR and CDR2 is FQNEAQ (reference sequence). The V and J ends lost 0 bases and 0 bases respectively, with 9 bases between them. The CDR3 sequence is CASSLAQKISGNTIYF. The DNA of the CDR3 is TGTGCCAGCAGCTTAGCCCAGAAAATCTCTGGAAACACCATATATTTT.

This clonotype appeared a few times. The genes are TRBV20-1 and TRBJ2-7; TRBD2 matches at 7 bases. J gave up 6 bases and V 6 bases, and 17 bases lay outside the gene matches. The CDR3 has 15 residues. Per the germline V gene, CDR1 is DFQATT and CDR2 is SNEGSKA (reference sequence). The CDR3 protein is CSAPSQGGSPPEQYF. CDR3 DNA sequence: TGCAGTGCCCCCTCCCAGGGCGGGAGTCCCCCCGAGCAGTACTTC.

This clonotype appeared many times. This chain uses TRBV12-3 or TRBV12-4 with TRBJ1-6, with D possibly being TRBD1 (5 bases). This CDR3 region has 13 residues. Trimming shortened V by 4 bases and J by 8 bases, and 9 bases separated the two germline ends. CDR3 residues: CASSSRVDSPLHF. The CDR3 nucleotides are TGTGCCAGCAGTTCCAGGGTTGATTCACCCCTCCACTTT.

The rearrangement uses TRBV5-1 and TRBJ1-3; D not resolved. Trimming took off 5 bases at V and 3 bases at J, with 12 bases between the two ends. The CDR3 has 14 residues. Germline values: CDR1 SGHRS, CDR2 YFSETQ. CDR3 nucleotide sequence: TGCGCCAGCAGTGGTGGGAGCTTTGGAAACACCATATATTTT. As protein: CASSGGSFGNTIYF.

The chain combines TRBV4-1 with TRBJ2-5, with 10 positions matching TRBD2. V lost 0 bases and J lost 5; bases outside the gene matches: 9. This CDR3 is 17 amino acids long. Germline V gene sequence: CDR1 MGHRA, CDR2 YSYEKL. CDR3 coding DNA: TGCGCCAGCAGCCAAGATCTAAGCGGGAGGGCCAGGGAGACCCAGTACTTC. This translates into CASSQDLSGRARETQYF.

This clonotype has a handful of counts. The chain couples TRBV5-1 to TRBJ2-1; 10 bases align to TRBD1. Germline V gene lookup returns CDR1 SGHRS and CDR2 YFSETQ. The CDR3 has 18 amino acids. The V gene end was trimmed by 0 bases and the J gene end by 10 bases; junction bases not matched to a gene: 16. CDR3 protein: CASSLVSGTGVRRMEQFF. The CDR3 coding sequence is TGCGCCAGCAGCTTGGTCTCCGGGACAGGGGTCCGTCGGATGGAGCAGTTCTTC.

The rearrangement uses TRBV7-9 and TRBJ2-2; TRBD1 matches 7 bases. The junction had 6 bases not matched to a gene; V was cut back by 5 bases and J by 0 bases. The germline gives CDR1 SEHNR, CDR2 FQNEAQ (reference sequence). This CDR3 has 16 residues. The CDR3 sequence: CASSGGQPSNTGELFF. The CDR3 DNA reads as TGTGCCAGCAGCGGGGGACAGCCCTCGAACACCGGGGAGCTGTTTTTT.

V is TRBV3-1 and J is TRBJ1-1; tentative D call: TRBD1 (6 bases). This CDR3 region has 12 residues. Trimming took off 7 bases at V and 5 bases at J, with 11 bases between the two ends. CDR1 is LGHDT and CDR2 is YNNKEL in the germline V gene (reference sequence). The CDR3 loop is CASTVRGTEAFF. CDR3 in DNA: TGTGCCAGCACGGTTAGGGGGACTGAAGCTTTCTTT. Drawing the rest from reference TRBV3-1 and TRBJ1-1, the complete variable domain is DTAVSQTPKYLVTQMGNDKSIKCEQNLGHDTMYWYKQDSKKFLKIMFSYNNKELIINETVPNRFSPKSPDKAHLNLHINSLELGDSAVYFCASTVRGTEAFFGQGTRLTVV.

This clonotype was found many times. The chain recombines TRBV29-1 with TRBJ1-2; D remains unclear. Per germline, CDR1 SQVTM and CDR2 ANQGSEA. Trimming removed 3 bases at V and 4 bases at J, with 12 bases between. CDR3 length equals 13 residues. The CDR3 spells CSVDLESSYGYTF. CDR3 nucleotide sequence: TGCAGCGTTGACCTGGAATCTAGCTATGGCTACACCTTC.

The V and J genes are TRBV6-2 or TRBV6-3 and TRBJ2-4, with 8 bases identical to TRBD2. From germline, CDR1 is MNHEY and CDR2 SVGEGT. The ends lost 6 bases at V and 2 bases at J; junction bases unmatched: 18. CDR3 length: 19 amino acids. The CDR3 protein is CASSGPREGAFGSKNIQYF. The CDR3 region has the DNA TGTGCCAGCAGCGGCCCCCGGGAGGGCGCGTTTGGGTCCAAAAACATTCAGTACTTC.

There are a few counts of this clonotype. The CDR3 region is CASRPDGNQPQHF. CDR3 in DNA: TGTGCCAGCAGACCGGACGGAAATCAGCCCCAGCATTTT. The V and J genes are TRBV7-8 and TRBJ1-5; D unresolved. Germline loops: CDR1 SGHVS, CDR2 FQNEAQ. V lost 6 bases, J lost 4 bases, and 10 bases lay in between. This CDR3 spans 13 amino acids.

The chain recombines TRBV12-3 or TRBV12-4 with TRBJ2-5; TRBD1 matches at 10 bases. The CDR3 totals 16 residues. The junction had 13 bases not matched to a gene; V was cut back by 5 bases and J by 7 bases. CDR3 in DNA: TGTGCCAGCAGTCCAGGGGGACGGGGACAGGGGTCGACCCAGTACTTC. Amino acid sequence: CASSPGGRGQGSTQYF.

This clonotype was detected only a few times. CDR3 sequence (DNA): TGTGCCAGCAGCCAAGGGGGGGAAGAGACCCAGTACTTC. It is translated as CASSQGGEETQYF. The rearrangement uses TRBV3-1 and TRBJ2-5; perhaps TRBD2 as D (6 bases). From germline, CDR1 is LGHDT and CDR2 YNNKEL (reference sequence). The length of the CDR3 is 13 residues. Trimming cost V 1 base and J 3 bases, with 6 bases left between them.

The V and J genes are TRBV21-1 and TRBJ2-1; TRBD2, as called in the table, went unchecked against the DNA. TRBV21-1 has pseudogene status. CDR3 length: 15 amino acids. The CDR3: CASPRIVGLNNEQFF. CDR3 DNA sequence: TGTGCCAGCCCCCGGATAGTCGGGTTGAACAATGAGCAGTTCTTC.

This chain links TRBV7-8 with TRBJ2-7, with 8 bases lining up with TRBD1. The CDR3 has 16 amino acids. CDR1 and CDR2 from the germline V gene are SGHVS and FQNEAQ. Trimming cost V 4 bases and J 3 bases; bases outside gene matches: 11. CDR3 in DNA: TGTGCCAGCAGCTCAGCCAGATCTGACAGGGGCTACGAGCAGTACTTC. It specifies CASSSARSDRGYEQYF.

J is TRBJ2-2 and V is TRBV5-1, with TRBD2 as a possible D gene (5 bases). Germline V gives CDR1 SGHRS, CDR2 YFSETQ. Between the trimmed V and J ends, which lost 1 base and 3 bases, there was a span of 10 bases. This CDR3 spans 15 amino acids. CDR3 residues: CASSLSSGDTGELFF. The CDR3 nucleotides read TGCGCCAGCAGCTTGAGCTCCGGGGACACCGGGGAGCTGTTTTTT.

This clonotype was counted between two and nine times. The genes are TRBV20-1 and TRBJ2-5, with 12 positions matching TRBD2. The CDR3 is 15 amino acids. The V and J ends lost 2 bases and 4 bases, in that order; junction bases with no gene match: 5. In germline, CDR1 is DFQATT, CDR2 SNEGSKA (reference sequence). CDR3 bases: TGCAGTGCTAGATATCTAGCGGGAGGGCCAGAGACCCAGTACTTC. It is translated as CSARYLAGGPETQYF.

In its sample, this clonotype was seen once. A much larger clone is a single base away; this may be a read error. The conserved phenylalanine or tryptophan is not found at the CDR3 terminus, so this likely reflects a read error. The J gene is TRBJ2-3, the V gene TRBV5-1; the D gene is possibly TRBD2 (6 bases). The CDR3 covers 16 residues. CDR1 SGHRS and CDR2 YFSETQ come from the germline V gene. Trimming took 0 bases from V and 3 from J, leaving 14 bases between them. In nucleotides, the CDR3 is TGCGCCAGCAGCTTGGAAGTGGCGGGACCGACAGATACGCAGTATTAT. This sequence encodes CASSLEVAGPTDTQYY.

The rearrangement uses TRBV12-3 or TRBV12-4 and TRBJ2-7; a weak D match, TRBD2 (6 bases). The CDR3 has 12 amino acids. V was trimmed by 4 bases and J by 3 bases, leaving 7 bases between them. Here the CDR3 DNA reads TGTGCCAGCAGTTCCGGGGGCTACGAGCAGTACGTC. This encodes CASSSGGYEQYV.

There are a few counts of this clonotype. This chain links TRBV11-2 with TRBJ1-4; a weak D match, TRBD1 (6 bases). The germline V gene encodes CDR1 SGHAT and CDR2 FQNNGV. Trimming shortened V by 2 bases and J by 0 bases, and 22 bases separated the two germline ends. CDR3 length: 20 amino acids. Written as DNA, the CDR3 is TGTGCCAGCAGCTTATCCCCTCTGGGGGCAGGTGGGGCAACTAATGAAAAACTGTTTTTT. This translates into CASSLSPLGAGGATNEKLFF.